One T cell receptor beta chain is described in this entry. Its specificity is not known. TCRdb's copy holds only in-frame clones and misses some; the assay was immunoSEQ multiplex PCR. The table includes 4,000 or so clones, 78% detected once. The data were taken from a study of chemoradiotherapy in HPV16-positive cancers. The overall study: Candidate HPV-specific clones and shared TCR motifs came from two HPV16-positive patients. Regarding the study as a whole: During treatment, candidate HPV-specific clones and E7-related motifs expanded in tumor. For HPV16-positive patients, expanding HPV-responsive T cells associated with longer recurrence-free survival.

Samples were taken several times over chemoradiotherapy. Sequenced here: tumor tissue, sampled from a patient who underwent chemoradiotherapy. This receptor was identified in a human donor with HPV-associated anogenital cancer.

This CDR3 reads CASSRQSSGNTIYF. The CDR3 nucleotides are TGTGCCAGTAGTCGACAGAGCTCTGGAAACACCATATATTTT. The chain employs TRBV19 and TRBJ1-3; D may be TRBD1 (5 bases). V lost 5 bases and J 0 bases, leaving 8 bases between the germline ends. The germline CDR1 and CDR2 sequences are LNHDA and SQIVND (reference sequence). The length of the CDR3 is 14 residues.